This T cell receptor beta chain originates from a study of cytomegalovirus exposure and HLA in healthy donors (dated by TCRdb to about 2017). General notes on the study: According to a later analysis, the 120 or so validation repertoires were produced on the same platform as the 700 or so repertoires of the first cohort. The study aimed to test whether signatures of past pathogen exposure could be identified by cataloging public T cell receptors. Along with the roughly 610-subject first cohort, a separate validation cohort of over 90 different subjects was used. To predict cytomegalovirus infection status, the study brought together high-throughput TCR immunosequencing, statistical association of individual TCRs with disease status, and machine learning. The full study reports these points: All 120 or so repertoires were used to score co-occurrence in the validation cohort in a later analysis, because that analysis had no HLA typing for the cohort. Most TCR sequences were observed very rarely across donors, whereas some public TCRs were present in many individuals. The study listed approximately 150 TCR beta chains as associated with cytomegalovirus. Subsequent analysis determined that TCRs grouped into clusters in the first cohort also showed a tendency toward co-occurrence across the roughly 120 validation repertoires, and about 94% of cluster scores exceeded 0. The authors suggested that the approach could potentially be generalized to other disease states and immunological phenotypes. In vitro tests confirmed that three of the cytomegalovirus-associated TCR beta chains recognize cytomegalovirus antigens. The classifier was reported to diagnose cytomegalovirus status with high specificity and sensitivity in both the original and validation cohorts.

The donors belonged to the validation cohort of under 150 subjects, which was separate from the roughly 670-subject first cohort. With respect to this clone: Its antigen is still unknown. The sample holds no much larger clone one base away, and base qualities are not on file.

Libraries were prepared through the immunoSEQ multiplex PCR assay. The authors processed their data as follows. To diagnose cytomegalovirus status from the catalog of TCR beta chain sequences, a statistical classification framework was built. In its TCRdb copy, this immuneACCESS table keeps in-frame sequences only and misses some clones. Where compared with another copy, unresolved V genes explain less than half of these, and the others have no known cause. D and trimming were read from the DNA, whereas the V and J calls and clone size are those reported in that table. The sample table lists about 74,000 clones, roughly 94% of them with a count of one. 1.5% to 2% of the sample is held by the ten biggest clonotypes. The CDR3 runs 15 amino acids, cysteine and phenylalanine included. The CDR3 DNA has 45 bases and is translated from base 1. The germline V gene yields MNHEY for CDR1 and SVGAGI for CDR2. V gives up 6 bases and J gives up 3 bases, and the segment between their germline ends measures 15 bases.

In this chain, TRBV6-5 is recombined with TRBJ1-5; matching of 5 bases hints at TRBD1 as the D gene. The sequencing sample was made of PBMCs. This clonotype originated in a woman aged 18-35 years in good health and CMV-seropositive. The bases are TGTGCCAGCAGCCCGTCGGGGGGGAACAATCAGCCCCAGCATTTT. Protein translation: CASSPSGGNNQPQHF.